The 18 T cell receptor beta chains in this list originate from one sample, sequenced in a study of metastatic and nonmetastatic thyroid tumors. No treatment had been given to any patient before thyroid surgery. TCRdb recomputed clones from the PCR reads via MiXCR. The data hold about 21,000 clones, with about 17% observed a single time. Source material: blood. The receptor source for this set is a male donor with papillary thyroid cancer or a benign thyroid nodule (not recorded which). Some clones in this sample may be carry-over from other donors' samples.

This clone has a count of ten or more. V is TRBV28 and J is TRBJ2-5, with no clear D. This CDR3 is 10 amino acids long. CDR1 is MDHEN, CDR2 SYDVKM, per germline. V lost 4 bases to trimming and J lost 5 bases, with 2 bases between them. The DNA of the CDR3 is TGTGCCAGCAGTTCGGAGACCCAGTACTTC. This sequence encodes CASSSETQYF.

This clone has ten or more counts. The chain uses TRBV6-1 and TRBJ2-7; D remains ambiguous. V lost 5 bases to trimming and J lost 2 bases, with 7 bases between them. The germline gives CDR1 MNHNS, CDR2 SASEGT. The CDR3 extends over 12 amino acids. The CDR3 here is CASSIRTYEQYF. CDR3 sequence (DNA): TGTGCCAGCAGTATAAGGACCTACGAGCAGTACTTC.

There are many counts of this clone. The chain has TRBV5-5 and TRBJ2-1; unclear D gene. Germline CDR1 reads SGHKS; CDR2 reads YYEKEE (reference sequence). The CDR3 is 15 residues long. V dropped 2 bases and J dropped 2 bases, with 11 bases sitting between them. The CDR3 sequence is CASSFRRLAYNEQFF. The CDR3 region has the DNA TGTGCCAGCAGCTTTCGCCGACTTGCCTACAATGAGCAGTTCTTC.

This clone was observed at least ten times. The V gene is TRBV20-1, the J gene TRBJ2-2, with D possibly called TRBD1 or TRBD2 (5 bases each). The germline V and J ends were trimmed by 6 bases and 6 bases, with 23 bases remaining between them. The CDR3 runs to 16 residues. Germline V gene sequence: CDR1 DFQATT, CDR2 SNEGSKA (reference sequence). The chain's CDR3 is CSALILGVGTSGELFF. In nucleotides, the CDR3 is TGCAGTGCCCTAATTTTGGGGGTTGGGACCTCCGGGGAGCTGTTTTTT.

By its share, this clone is medium-sized. This chain uses TRBV12-3 or TRBV12-4 with TRBJ2-2, with 8 bases aligning to TRBD1. The junction had 4 bases not matched to a gene; V was cut back by 6 bases and J by 7 bases. This CDR3 comprises 13 residues. The DNA for the CDR3 is TGTGCCAGCAGCTGGACAGGGTACGGGGAGCTGTTTTTT. Amino acids: CASSWTGYGELFF.

This clone was recorded at least ten times. DNA of the CDR3: TGCGCCAGCAGCCAAGCGGTTGGCGGGAGGGACAATGAGCAGTTCTTC. This translates into CASSQAVGGRDNEQFF. The chain uses TRBV4-1 and TRBJ2-1; TRBD2 matches at 9 bases. From germline, CDR1 is MGHRA and CDR2 YSYEKL. Trimming took 1 base from V and 5 from J; bases not matched to a gene: 6. The CDR3 consists of 16 residues.

This clone showed up just a few times. A much bigger clone sits one base away, suggesting this may be a read error. At the DNA level, this CDR3 is encoded by other sequences in the same sample as well. The chain has TRBV20-1 and TRBJ2-1, with 8 nucleotides matching TRBD1. After removal of 1 base from V and 6 bases from J, the junction contained 8 bases not matched to a gene. The CDR3 covers 15 residues. Germline values: CDR1 DFQATT, CDR2 SNEGSKA (reference sequence). CDR3: CSARVPGTGGNEQFF. The DNA of the CDR3 is TGCAGTGCTAGAGTCCCTGGGACAGGTGGCAATGAGCAGTTCTTC.

This clone was counted at least ten times. The V gene is TRBV9, the J gene TRBJ1-1, with 7 bases matching TRBD1. This CDR3 comprises 14 residues. The germline V gene has CDR1 SGDLS and CDR2 YYNGEE. The J segment lost 5 bases and the V segment lost 4 bases, leaving 8 bases of the junction unmatched. The CDR3 DNA reads TGTGCCAGCAGCCCGGGGACAGTCGAGACTGAAGCTTTCTTT. Translated: CASSPGTVETEAFF.

In its sample, this clone was seen a few times. J is TRBJ2-3 and V is TRBV5-1; D may be TRBD1 or TRBD2 (6 bases each). The CDR3 extends over 14 amino acids. Germline CDR1 SGHRS, CDR2 YFSETQ. V dropped 4 bases and J dropped 3 bases, with 12 bases sitting between them. CDR3 loop: CASSPGGLTDTQYF. The DNA of the CDR3 is TGCGCCAGCAGCCCCGGGGGCTTGACAGATACGCAGTATTTT.

This CDR3 reads CASSGGDETQYF. In DNA form, the CDR3 reads TGTGCCAGCAGTGGGGGCGATGAGACCCAGTACTTC. V is TRBV2 and J is TRBJ2-5; weak D call: TRBD1 (5 bases). Germline V gene data show CDR1 as SNHLY and CDR2 as FYNNEI. V was trimmed by 4 bases and J by 5 bases, leaving 8 bases between them. The CDR3 extends over 12 amino acids.

This clone was observed many times. The chain uses TRBV6-1 and TRBJ2-5, with 9 bases aligning to TRBD1. Germline V CDR1 and CDR2: MNHNS, SASEGT. After removal of 6 bases from V and 5 bases from J, the junction contained 7 bases not matched to a gene. The CDR3 has 14 residues. CDR3 sequence reads: CASRQQGAGETQYF. The CDR3 DNA follows: TGTGCCAGCAGGCAACAGGGGGCGGGTGAGACCCAGTACTTC.

To note about this clone: This clone may be a read error of a much larger clone one base away. This same CDR3 is encoded by further DNA sequences in the sample. This chain links TRBV29-1 with TRBJ1-1, with 8 bases aligning to TRBD1. This CDR3 comprises 12 residues. The germline V gene has CDR1 SQVTM and CDR2 ANQGSEA. The V segment lost 6 bases and the J segment 11 bases; nucleotides outside the gene matches: 11. The CDR3 loop is CSVGTGVSEAFF. The CDR3 bases are TGCAGCGTCGGGACAGGTGTATCGGAGGCTTTCTTT.

The chain uses TRBV11-2 and TRBJ2-2; 7 positions match TRBD2. V shed 1 base, J shed 5 bases, and the junction held 13 bases outside the gene matches. The germline V gene encodes CDR1 SGHAT and CDR2 FQNNGV. There are 18 residues in the CDR3. The CDR3: CASSLVGLVGGKTGELFF. CDR3 nucleotide sequence: TGTGCCAGCAGCTTAGTCGGACTAGTGGGAGGAAAAACCGGGGAGCTGTTTTTT.

In its sample, this clone was seen many times. The genes are TRBV5-1 and TRBJ2-7; maybe TRBD1 (6 bases). Germline-derived CDR1 and CDR2 are SGHRS and YFSETQ. The ends were cut back, 0 bases at V and 3 bases at J, with 10 bases in the middle. The CDR3 spans 14 residues. CDR3 residues: CASSLAGEIYEQYF. The DNA for the CDR3 is TGCGCCAGCAGCTTGGCAGGGGAAATCTACGAGCAGTACTTC. Full variable domain (rest looked up from reference TRBV5-1 and TRBJ2-7): KAGVTQTPRYLIKTRGQQVTLSCSPISGHRSVSWYQQTPGQGLQFLFEYFSETQRNKGNFPGRFSGRQFSNSRSEMNVSTLELGDSALYLCASSLAGEIYEQYFGPGTRLTVT.

This chain's CDR3 is CASSYYPPGQGADTQYF. CDR3 bases: TGTGCCAGCAGTTACTACCCACCGGGACAGGGGGCAGATACGCAGTATTTT. V usage is TRBV6-5 and J usage is TRBJ2-3; 11 nucleotides match TRBD1. In germline, CDR1 is MNHEY, CDR2 SVGAGI. With V trimmed by 1 base and J by 4 bases, 7 bases remained unmatched. The CDR3 consists of 17 residues.

This clone is large. V and J are TRBV28 and TRBJ1-3; D is unclear. The CDR3 sequence is 13 residues long. V shed 8 bases and J shed 1 base, with 9 bases lying between them. Germline CDR1 MDHEN, CDR2 SYDVKM. CDR3 protein: CASFRESGNTIYF. The CDR3 nucleotides read TGTGCCAGCTTCCGGGAATCTGGAAACACCATATATTTT.

The sample holds many counts of this clone. The chain links TRBV19 to TRBJ2-3, with TRBD2 identical over 9 bases. The CDR3 extends over 17 amino acids. CDR1 is LNHDA and CDR2 is SQIVND in the germline V gene (reference sequence). After removal of 0 bases from V and 2 bases from J, the junction contained 6 bases not matched to a gene. CDR3 amino acids: CASSIDLTSGPTDTQYF. Written as DNA, the CDR3 is TGTGCCAGTAGTATAGATCTGACTAGCGGACCCACAGATACGCAGTATTTT. Variable domain in full (rest from reference TRBV19 and TRBJ2-3): DGGITQSPKYLFRKEGQNVTLSCEQNLNHDAMYWYRQDPGQGLRLIYYSQIVNDFQKGDIAEGYSVSREKKESFPLTVTSAQKNPTAFYLCASSIDLTSGPTDTQYFGPGTRLTVL.

This clone occurred many times. The CDR3 DNA reads as TGTGCCAGCAGCCGAGGACAGGGCTTCTACGAGCAGTACTTC. This encodes CASSRGQGFYEQYF. This chain connects TRBV3-1 to TRBJ2-7; TRBD1 matches 8 bases. Losses at the gene ends were 4 bases for V and 3 bases for J; bases not matched to a gene: 5. From germline, CDR1 is LGHDT and CDR2 YNNKEL (reference sequence). This CDR3 is built from 14 residues.